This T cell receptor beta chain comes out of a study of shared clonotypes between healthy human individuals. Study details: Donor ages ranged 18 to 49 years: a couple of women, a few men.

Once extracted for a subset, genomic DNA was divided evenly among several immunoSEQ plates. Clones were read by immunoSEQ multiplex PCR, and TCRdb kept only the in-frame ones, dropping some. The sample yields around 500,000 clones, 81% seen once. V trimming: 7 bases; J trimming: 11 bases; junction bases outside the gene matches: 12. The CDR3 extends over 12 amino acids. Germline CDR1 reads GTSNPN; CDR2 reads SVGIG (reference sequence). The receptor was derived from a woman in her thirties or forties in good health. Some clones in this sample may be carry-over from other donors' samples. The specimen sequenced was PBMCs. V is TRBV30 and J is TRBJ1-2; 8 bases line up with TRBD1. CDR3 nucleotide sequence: TGTGCCTACGCGGACAGGGCCATGGGGTACACCTTC. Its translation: CAYADRAMGYTF. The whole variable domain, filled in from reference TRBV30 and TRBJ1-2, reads SQTIHQWPATLVQPVGSPLSLECTVEGTSNPNLYWYRQAAGRGLQLLFYSVGIGQISSEVPQNLSASRPQDRQFILSSKKLLLSDSGFYLCAYADRAMGYTFGSGTRLTVV.